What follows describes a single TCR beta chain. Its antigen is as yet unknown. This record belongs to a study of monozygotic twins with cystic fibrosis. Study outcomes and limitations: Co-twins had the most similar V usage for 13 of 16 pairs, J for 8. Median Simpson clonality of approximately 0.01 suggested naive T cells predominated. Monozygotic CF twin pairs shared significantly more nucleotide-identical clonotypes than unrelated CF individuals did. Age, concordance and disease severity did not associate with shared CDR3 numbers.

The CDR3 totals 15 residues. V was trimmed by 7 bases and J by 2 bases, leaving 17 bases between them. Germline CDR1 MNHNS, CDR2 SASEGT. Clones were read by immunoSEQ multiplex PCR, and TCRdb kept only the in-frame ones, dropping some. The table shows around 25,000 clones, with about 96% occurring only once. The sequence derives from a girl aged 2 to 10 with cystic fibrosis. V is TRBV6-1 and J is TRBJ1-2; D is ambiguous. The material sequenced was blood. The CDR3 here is CASIPRSGKNYGYTF. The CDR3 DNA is TGTGCCAGCATTCCTCGGTCTGGAAAGAACTATGGCTACACCTTC.